The 5 T cell receptor beta chains below come from one sample, sequenced in a study of T-cell reconstitution after alpha-beta-depleted transplantation in children. The TCRbeta library incorporated unique molecular identifiers. TCRdb called the PCR reads again in MiXCR, with one record for every CDR3 protein. Here the sample spans a few hundred thousand distinct CDR3 sequences, about a quarter being singletons. This material consisted of PBMCs, taken before TCRalphabeta/CD19-depleted stem cell transplant. The receptors here all came from a boy under three years old with Wiskott-Aldrich syndrome, due to receive a stem cell transplant.

The table lists this clonotype with a few counts. V gene TRBV20-1 combines with J gene TRBJ2-1; D may correspond to TRBD1 or TRBD2 (5 bases each). Trimming removed 0 bases from V and 6 bases from J, with 6 bases in between. CDR1 DFQATT and CDR2 SNEGSKA come from the germline V gene (reference sequence). This CDR3 is 12 amino acids long. CDR3 nucleotide sequence: TGCAGTGCTAGAGATGGGGGCAATGAGCAGTTCTTC. Its protein product is CSARDGGNEQFF.

The CDR3 loop reads CAISEYAGANTEAFF. The CDR3 coding sequence is TGTGCCATCAGTGAGTACGCAGGGGCTAACACTGAAGCTTTCTTT. V usage is TRBV10-3 and J usage is TRBJ1-1, with D maybe TRBD1 (6 bases). The germline CDR1 and CDR2 sequences are ENHRY and SYGVKD. This CDR3 spans 15 amino acids. V lost 1 base to trimming and J lost 2 bases, with 11 bases between them.

The table lists this clonotype with a few counts. This chain connects TRBV29-1 to TRBJ2-3; 9 bases match TRBD2. The CDR3 contains 15 residues. CDR1 SQVTM and CDR2 ANQGSEA come from the germline V gene. Germline trimming cut 1 base from V and 1 base from J; bases unmatched to any gene: 3. CDR3: CSVEGLAVGTDTQYF. The CDR3 bases are TGCAGCGTTGAAGGACTAGCGGTTGGCACAGATACGCAGTATTTT.

The chain has TRBV7-6 and TRBJ2-5; 7 nucleotides match TRBD2. The junction had 8 bases not matched to a gene; V was cut back by 5 bases and J by 5 bases. This CDR3 region has 14 residues. Per the germline V gene, CDR1 is SGHVS and CDR2 is FNYEAQ. The DNA for the CDR3 is TGTGCCAGCAGCGGTTTAGCGGGCCCGGAGACCCAGTACTTC. Translated: CASSGLAGPETQYF.

This clonotype has just a few counts. This chain joins TRBV5-1 and TRBJ2-5; TRBD2 matches 11 bases. V gave up 7 bases and J gave up 4 bases; unmatched junction bases: 6. The CDR3 runs to 14 residues. Germline V CDR1 and CDR2: SGHRS, YFSETQ. CDR3 DNA sequence: TGCGCCAGCGGAACTAGCGGGAGTTTAGAGACCCAGTACTTC. Its protein is CASGTSGSLETQYF.